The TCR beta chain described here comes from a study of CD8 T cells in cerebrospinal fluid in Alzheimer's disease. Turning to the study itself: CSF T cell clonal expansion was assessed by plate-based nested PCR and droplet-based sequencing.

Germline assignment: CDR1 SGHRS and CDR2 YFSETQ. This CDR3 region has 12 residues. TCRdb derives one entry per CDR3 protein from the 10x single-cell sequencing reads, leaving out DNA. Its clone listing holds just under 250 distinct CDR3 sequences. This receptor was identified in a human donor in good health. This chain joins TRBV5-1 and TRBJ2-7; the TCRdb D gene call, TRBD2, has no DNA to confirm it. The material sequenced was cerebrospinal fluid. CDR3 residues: CASSLGTAEQYF.